The present T cell receptor beta chain was sequenced within a study of PD-L1 blockade in urothelial cancer. As for the study in general: In the patient group, twenty-five of 29 were males with bladder-origin urothelial cancer.

About this clone: Its antigen is unknown.

TCRdb's table, derived via immunoSEQ multiplex PCR, lists solely in-frame clones and lacks some. The repertoire holds 48,000 or so clones, with 80% to 90% as singletons. Study-wide findings and caveats: Tumor-associated clones in blood expanded more at 3 weeks in durable-benefit patients.

V lost 6 bases and J 2 bases, leaving 14 bases between the germline ends. The CDR3 loop spans 14 amino acids. Germline-derived CDR1 and CDR2 are SEHNR and FQNEAQ (reference sequence). Time point in this sample: peripheral blood 6 weeks after treatment start. The receptor was isolated from a man aged 70-80 years with urothelial cancer. This sequence joins TRBV7-9 and TRBJ2-7, with a weak D call TRBD1 (6 bases). The sequencing here drew on PBMCs, taken around atezolizumab (anti-PD-L1) treatment. This chain's CDR3 is CASSPWTDTYEQYF. CDR3 DNA: TGTGCCAGCAGTCCCTGGACAGACACCTACGAGCAGTACTTC. The variable domain in full, with the rest retrieved from reference TRBV7-9 and TRBJ2-7, is DTGVSQNPRHKITKRGQNVTFRCDPISEHNRLYWYRQTLGQGPEFLTYFQNEAQLEKSRLLSDRFSAERPKGSFSTLEIQRTEQGDSAMYLCASSPWTDTYEQYFGPGTRLTVT.